The rows below give T cell receptor beta chains drawn from one sample of a study of T-cell reconstitution after alpha-beta-depleted transplantation in children. TCRdb independently ran MiXCR on the PCR reads; one entry per CDR3 protein. In the table there are 250,000 to 300,000 distinct CDR3 sequences, almost 10% of which are singletons. The specimen was PBMCs from the stem cell graft donor, collected from the stem cell graft. These receptors all come from a human donor who donated a stem cell graft to a child with SCID. Each CDR3 is given with its conserved first and last residue. The D gene is left open where the match is weak. The listing skips clone size in some rows; elsewhere it reads once, few, many or a size class.

clone_size: .; v_call: TRBV5-1; d_call: .; j_call: TRBJ2-7; cdr3_aa: CASSWGDGDEQYF; cdr3_nt: TGCGCCAGCAGCTGGGGTGACGGGGACGAGCAGTACTTC
clone_size: .; v_call: TRBV6-5; d_call: .; j_call: TRBJ1-6; cdr3_aa: CASSYLGATDSPLHF; cdr3_nt: TGTGCCAGCAGTTACTTGGGGGCCACGGATTCACCCCTCCACTTT
clone_size: .; v_call: TRBV7-9; d_call: TRBD2; j_call: TRBJ2-1; cdr3_aa: CASSAREVGNNEQFF; cdr3_nt: TGTGCCAGCAGCGCCCGGGAGGTAGGGAACAATGAGCAGTTCTTC
clone_size: many; v_call: TRBV6-5; d_call: TRBD1; j_call: TRBJ2-1; cdr3_aa: CASSYSSTGGYEQFF; cdr3_nt: TGTGCCAGCAGTTACTCTTCGACAGGGGGGTATGAGCAGTTCTTC
clone_size: few; v_call: TRBV20-1; d_call: .; j_call: TRBJ2-7; cdr3_aa: CSARPTGLSYEQYF; cdr3_nt: TGCAGTGCTAGGCCGACAGGCCTTTCCTACGAGCAGTACTTC
clone_size: .; v_call: TRBV5-1; d_call: .; j_call: TRBJ2-2; cdr3_aa: CASSAAPNTGELFF; cdr3_nt: TGCGCCAGCAGCGCCGCCCCGAACACCGGGGAGCTGTTTTTT
clone_size: few; v_call: TRBV9; d_call: .; j_call: TRBJ2-7; cdr3_aa: CASSQEGFAYEQYF; cdr3_nt: TGTGCCAGCAGCCAAGAGGGGTTCGCCTACGAGCAGTACTTC
clone_size: few; v_call: TRBV2; d_call: TRBD1; j_call: TRBJ2-7; cdr3_aa: CASRLTGALGYEQYF; cdr3_nt: TGTGCCAGCAGGCTGACAGGGGCCTTGGGTTACGAGCAGTACTTC
clone_size: .; v_call: TRBV2; d_call: TRBD2; j_call: TRBJ2-5; cdr3_aa: CASSALAGVGETQYF; cdr3_nt: TGTGCCAGCAGCGCCTTAGCGGGGGTAGGAGAGACCCAGTACTTC
clone_size: .; v_call: TRBV7-9; d_call: .; j_call: TRBJ2-1; cdr3_aa: CASSSLRTGAAYNEQFF; cdr3_nt: TGTGCCAGCAGCTCCCTTCGTACGGGGGCTGCCTACAATGAGCAGTTCTTC
clone_size: .; v_call: TRBV7-9; d_call: .; j_call: TRBJ2-7; cdr3_aa: CASSLENSGPPYEQYF; cdr3_nt: TGTGCCAGCAGCTTAGAGAACAGCGGGCCTCCCTACGAGCAGTACTTC
clone_size: few; v_call: TRBV4-2; d_call: .; j_call: TRBJ2-4; cdr3_aa: CASSQVVELAKNIQYF; cdr3_nt: TGTGCCAGCAGCCAAGTGGTGGAACTAGCCAAAAACATTCAGTACTTC
clone_size: few; v_call: TRBV12-3/TRBV12-4; d_call: .; j_call: TRBJ2-1; cdr3_aa: CASSSFRGQFF; cdr3_nt: TGTGCCAGCAGTTCCTTTCGAGGGCAGTTCTTC
clone_size: many; v_call: TRBV5-6; d_call: .; j_call: TRBJ2-3; cdr3_aa: CASSLAGYTQYF; cdr3_nt: TGTGCCAGCAGCTTGGCCGGCTATACGCAGTATTTT
clone_size: few; v_call: TRBV7-8; d_call: .; j_call: TRBJ2-2; cdr3_aa: CASSSGLRVFNANTGELFF; cdr3_nt: TGTGCCAGCAGCTCAGGACTTCGGGTATTTAACGCGAACACCGGGGAGCTGTTTTTT
clone_size: .; v_call: TRBV5-1; d_call: .; j_call: TRBJ2-7; cdr3_aa: CASSSRRDYSYEQYF; cdr3_nt: TGCGCCAGCAGCTCACGGAGGGATTACTCCTACGAGCAGTACTTC
clone_size: .; v_call: TRBV7-9; d_call: .; j_call: TRBJ1-1; cdr3_aa: CASSASRSDTEAFF; cdr3_nt: TGTGCCAGCAGCGCCAGCCGTTCGGACACTGAAGCTTTCTTT
clone_size: many; v_call: TRBV5-4; d_call: .; j_call: TRBJ2-1; cdr3_aa: CASSLARTDYNEQFF; cdr3_nt: TGTGCCAGCAGCTTGGCCAGGACAGACTACAATGAGCAGTTCTTC
clone_size: few; v_call: TRBV7-9; d_call: TRBD1; j_call: TRBJ2-7; cdr3_aa: CASSSNRGKLVYEQYF; cdr3_nt: TGTGCCAGCAGCTCCAACAGGGGTAAACTGGTCTACGAGCAGTACTTC
clone_size: few; v_call: TRBV5-1; d_call: .; j_call: TRBJ1-2; cdr3_aa: CASSFATDGYTF; cdr3_nt: TGCGCCAGCAGCTTCGCGACGGATGGCTACACCTTC
clone_size: .; v_call: TRBV5-1; d_call: TRBD2; j_call: TRBJ2-7; cdr3_aa: CASSHSGGTYEQYF; cdr3_nt: TGCGCCAGCAGTCACAGCGGGGGCACCTACGAGCAGTACTTC
clone_size: .; v_call: TRBV27; d_call: .; j_call: TRBJ1-5; cdr3_aa: CASSSLTGSNQPQHF; cdr3_nt: TGTGCCAGCAGTTCGTTGACGGGTAGCAATCAGCCCCAGCATTTT
clone_size: few; v_call: TRBV3-1; d_call: .; j_call: TRBJ2-5; cdr3_aa: CASSPTTGRIIQETQYF; cdr3_nt: TGTGCCAGCAGCCCCACCACCGGGCGGATAATCCAAGAGACCCAGTACTTC
clone_size: .; v_call: TRBV20-1; d_call: .; j_call: TRBJ2-3; cdr3_aa: CSAPVAGPAADTQYF; cdr3_nt: TGCAGTGCCCCTGTGGCGGGCCCAGCGGCGGATACGCAGTATTTT
clone_size: .; v_call: TRBV7-3; d_call: TRBD1; j_call: TRBJ2-2; cdr3_aa: CASSRGTGVAGELFF; cdr3_nt: TGTGCCAGCAGCAGGGGGACAGGGGTGGCCGGGGAGCTGTTTTTT
clone_size: few; v_call: TRBV6-6; d_call: .; j_call: TRBJ2-7; cdr3_aa: CASTSLGYEQYF; cdr3_nt: TGTGCCAGCACCAGTCTGGGCTACGAGCAGTACTTC
clone_size: .; v_call: TRBV4-1; d_call: TRBD1; j_call: TRBJ1-2; cdr3_aa: CASSHGNTGGWDGYTF; cdr3_nt: TGCGCCAGCAGCCACGGAAATACAGGGGGCTGGGATGGCTACACCTTC
clone_size: many; v_call: TRBV11-1; d_call: TRBD1; j_call: TRBJ1-1; cdr3_aa: CASSTDRAEAFF; cdr3_nt: TGTGCCAGCAGCACAGACAGGGCTGAAGCTTTCTTT
clone_size: .; v_call: TRBV20-1; d_call: .; j_call: TRBJ2-5; cdr3_aa: CSARGGKEQETQYF; cdr3_nt: TGCAGTGCTAGAGGGGGAAAGGAACAAGAGACCCAGTACTTC
clone_size: few; v_call: TRBV27; d_call: .; j_call: TRBJ1-1; cdr3_aa: CASSNGGPGEAFF; cdr3_nt: TGTGCCAGCAGCAACGGGGGCCCGGGTGAAGCTTTCTTT
clone_size: few; v_call: TRBV19; d_call: TRBD1; j_call: TRBJ2-7; cdr3_aa: CASSPSPGQGAYEQYF; cdr3_nt: TGTGCCAGTAGTCCATCTCCGGGACAGGGGGCGTACGAGCAGTACTTC
clone_size: few; v_call: TRBV2; d_call: TRBD1; j_call: TRBJ1-5; cdr3_aa: CASSVQQGTQPQHF; cdr3_nt: TGTGCCAGCAGCGTTCAACAGGGGACTCAGCCCCAGCATTTT